This T cell receptor beta chain was recorded in a study of neurological immune-mediated disorders. Study outcomes and limitations: Repertoires from 18 of 34 multiple sclerosis patients grouped phylogenetically into a related-CDR3 cluster, suggesting a possible signature. Association with the multiple sclerosis repertoire cluster was not found for any clinical or MRI feature. HTLV-1-associated myelopathy had the most TCR clonal expansion, and multiple sclerosis had the least, less than healthy controls.

Germline values: CDR1 SGHRS, CDR2 YFSETQ. The CDR3 spans 15 residues. V was trimmed by 0 bases and J by 6 bases, leaving 14 bases between them. Every sequencing run produced over 180 million TCR-beta sequences, and the sequences from any one run covered 15-18 subjects. One entry per CDR3 protein, called by TCRdb with MiXCR from the 5' RACE reads. The sample lists about 80,000 distinct CDR3 sequences; 3.5% to 4.5% were seen once. This clonotype was seen at least ten times. Its cognate antigen is unknown. The time point is: longitudinal time-point 3. This chain uses TRBV5-1 with TRBJ2-3, with D hard to call. The source of this sequence is a woman in her sixties or seventies with multiple sclerosis. Sequencing used PBMCs. The CDR3 DNA reads as TGCGCCAGCAGCTTGGAGGTTGGTTCCAGCGATACGCAGTATTTT. Translated, it gives CASSLEVGSSDTQYF.